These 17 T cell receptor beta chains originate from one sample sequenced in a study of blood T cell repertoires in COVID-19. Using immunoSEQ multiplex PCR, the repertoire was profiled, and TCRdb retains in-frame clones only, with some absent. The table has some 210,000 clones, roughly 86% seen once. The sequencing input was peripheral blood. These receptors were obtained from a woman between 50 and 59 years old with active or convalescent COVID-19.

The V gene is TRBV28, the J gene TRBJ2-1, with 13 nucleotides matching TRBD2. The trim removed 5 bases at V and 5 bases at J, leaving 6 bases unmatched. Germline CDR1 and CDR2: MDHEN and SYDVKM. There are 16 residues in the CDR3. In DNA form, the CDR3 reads TGTGCCAGCAGTCCCGGGACTAGCGGGACTCACAATGAGCAGTTCTTC. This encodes CASSPGTSGTHNEQFF.

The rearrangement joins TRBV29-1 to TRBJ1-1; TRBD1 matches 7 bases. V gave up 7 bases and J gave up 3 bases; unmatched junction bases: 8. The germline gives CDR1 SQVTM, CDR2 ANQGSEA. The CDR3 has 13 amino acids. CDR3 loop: CSGGDSSDTEAFF. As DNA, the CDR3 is TGCAGCGGGGGGGACAGCTCGGACACTGAAGCTTTCTTT. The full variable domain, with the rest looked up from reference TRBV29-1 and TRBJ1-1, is SAVISQKPSRDICQRGTSLTIQCQVDSQVTMMFWYRQQPGQSLTLIATANQGSEATYESGFVIDKFPISRPNLTFSTLTVSNMSPEDSSIYLCSGGDSSDTEAFFGQGTRLTVV.

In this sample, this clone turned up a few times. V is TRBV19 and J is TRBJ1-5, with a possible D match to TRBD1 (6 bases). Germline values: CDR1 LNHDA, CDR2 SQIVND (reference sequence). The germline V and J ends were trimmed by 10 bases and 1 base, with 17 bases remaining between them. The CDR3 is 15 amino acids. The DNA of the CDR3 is TGTGCCACCCGGGTGGGGGGGCCGAGCAATCAGCCCCAGCATTTT. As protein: CATRVGGPSNQPQHF.

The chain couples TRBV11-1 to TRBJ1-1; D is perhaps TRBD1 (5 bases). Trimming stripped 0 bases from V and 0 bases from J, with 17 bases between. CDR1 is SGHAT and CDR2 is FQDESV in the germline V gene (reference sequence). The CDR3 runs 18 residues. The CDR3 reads CASSLAIGGAGMNTEAFF. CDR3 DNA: TGTGCCAGCAGCTTAGCGATCGGGGGAGCGGGGATGAACACTGAAGCTTTCTTT.

The CDR3 coding sequence is TGTGCCAGCAGCTCCTACACCAGCGGTTCAGAGACCCAGTACTTC. Amino acids: CASSSYTSGSETQYF. V and J are TRBV7-2 and TRBJ2-5; D may be TRBD2 (5 bases). The CDR3 consists of 15 residues. CDR1 is SGHTA and CDR2 is FQGNSA in the germline V gene. V was cut by 4 bases and J by 4 bases, with 16 bases left in between.

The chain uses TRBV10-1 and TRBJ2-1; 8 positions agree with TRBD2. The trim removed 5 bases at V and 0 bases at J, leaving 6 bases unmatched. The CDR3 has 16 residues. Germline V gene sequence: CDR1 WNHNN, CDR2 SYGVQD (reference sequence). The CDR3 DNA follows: TGCGCCAGCAGTAAAGTAGCGGGGCACTCCTACAATGAGCAGTTCTTC. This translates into CASSKVAGHSYNEQFF.

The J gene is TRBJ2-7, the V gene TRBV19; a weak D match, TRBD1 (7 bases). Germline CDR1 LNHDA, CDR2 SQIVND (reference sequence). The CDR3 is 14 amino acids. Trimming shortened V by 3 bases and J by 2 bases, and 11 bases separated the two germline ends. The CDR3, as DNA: TGTGCCAGTAGTATCGCAGGGGGGCCCTACGAGCAGTACGTC. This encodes CASSIAGGPYEQYV.

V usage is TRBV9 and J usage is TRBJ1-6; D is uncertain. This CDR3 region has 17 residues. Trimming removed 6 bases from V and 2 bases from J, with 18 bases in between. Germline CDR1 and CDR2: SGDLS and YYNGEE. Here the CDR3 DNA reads TGTGCCAGCACCTTAACGGAGGGAATTGCCTATAATTCACCCCTCCACTTT. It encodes CASTLTEGIAYNSPLHF.

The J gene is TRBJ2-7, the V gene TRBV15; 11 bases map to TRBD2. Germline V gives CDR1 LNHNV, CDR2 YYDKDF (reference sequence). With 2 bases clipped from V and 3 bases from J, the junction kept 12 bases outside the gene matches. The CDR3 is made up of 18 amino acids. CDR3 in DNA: TGTGCCACCAGCAGACCAACGACTAGCGGGAAGAAGGGCTACGAGCAGTACTTC. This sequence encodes CATSRPTTSGKKGYEQYF.

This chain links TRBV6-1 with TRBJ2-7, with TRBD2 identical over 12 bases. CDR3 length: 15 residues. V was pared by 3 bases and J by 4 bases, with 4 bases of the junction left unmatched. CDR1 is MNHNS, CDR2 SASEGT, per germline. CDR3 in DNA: TGTGCCAGCAGTGACCGACTAGCGGGAGATTACGAGCAGTACTTC. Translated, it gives CASSDRLAGDYEQYF.

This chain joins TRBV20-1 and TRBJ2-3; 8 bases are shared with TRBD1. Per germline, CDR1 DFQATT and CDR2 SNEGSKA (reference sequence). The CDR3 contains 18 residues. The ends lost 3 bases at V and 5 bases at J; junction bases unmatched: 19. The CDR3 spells CSASPGTGAGSGRDTQYF. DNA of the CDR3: TGCAGTGCTAGTCCGGGGACAGGCGCAGGATCTGGGAGAGATACGCAGTATTTT.

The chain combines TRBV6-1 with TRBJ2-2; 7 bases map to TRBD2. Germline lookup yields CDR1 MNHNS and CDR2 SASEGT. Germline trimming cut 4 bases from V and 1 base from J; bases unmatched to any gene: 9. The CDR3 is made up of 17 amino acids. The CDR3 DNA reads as TGTGCCAGCAGTGGTTTCGGGGGGTGGAGGAACACCGGGGAGCTGTTTTTT. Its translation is CASSGFGGWRNTGELFF.

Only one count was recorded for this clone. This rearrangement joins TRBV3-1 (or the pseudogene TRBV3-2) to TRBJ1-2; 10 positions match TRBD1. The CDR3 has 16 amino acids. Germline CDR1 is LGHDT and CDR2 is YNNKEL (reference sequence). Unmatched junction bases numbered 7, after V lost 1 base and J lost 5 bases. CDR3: CASSQVWDRGSYGYTF. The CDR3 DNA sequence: TGTGCCAGCAGCCAAGTATGGGACAGGGGTTCTTATGGCTACACCTTC.

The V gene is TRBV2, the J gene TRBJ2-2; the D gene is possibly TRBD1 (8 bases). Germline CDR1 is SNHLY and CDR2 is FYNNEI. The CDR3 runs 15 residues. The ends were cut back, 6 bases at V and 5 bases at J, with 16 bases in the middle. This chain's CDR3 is CASSGGTGLTGELFF. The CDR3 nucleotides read TGTGCCAGCAGCGGGGGGACAGGCTTAACCGGGGAGCTGTTTTTT.

The CDR3 loop reads CASSLGLGIAETQYF. The CDR3 DNA sequence: TGTGCCAGCAGCTTGGGACTGGGAATTGCGGAGACCCAGTACTTC. V usage is TRBV11-3 and J usage is TRBJ2-5, with D possibly TRBD2 on 6 matching bases. Trimming shortened V by 3 bases and J by 5 bases, and 16 bases separated the two germline ends. CDR1 and CDR2 from the germline V gene are SGHNT and YENEEA. This CDR3 has 15 amino acids.

Here the CDR3 reads CASSLQDTYNSPLHF. The CDR3 nucleotides are TGTGCCAGCAGCTTACAGGACACCTATAATTCACCCCTCCACTTT. The V call is TRBV7-9, the J call TRBJ1-6, with D possibly TRBD1 on 5 matching bases. Per germline, CDR1 SEHNR and CDR2 FQNEAQ (reference sequence). Trimming removed 2 bases at V and 2 bases at J, with 7 bases between. The length of the CDR3 is 15 residues.

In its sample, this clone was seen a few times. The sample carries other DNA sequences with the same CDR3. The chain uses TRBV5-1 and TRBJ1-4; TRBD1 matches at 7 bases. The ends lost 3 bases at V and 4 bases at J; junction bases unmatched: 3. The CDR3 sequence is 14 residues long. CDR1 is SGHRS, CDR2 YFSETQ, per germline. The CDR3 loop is CASSSTGINEKLFF. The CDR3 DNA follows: TGCGCCAGCAGCTCGACAGGGATTAATGAAAAACTGTTTTTT.